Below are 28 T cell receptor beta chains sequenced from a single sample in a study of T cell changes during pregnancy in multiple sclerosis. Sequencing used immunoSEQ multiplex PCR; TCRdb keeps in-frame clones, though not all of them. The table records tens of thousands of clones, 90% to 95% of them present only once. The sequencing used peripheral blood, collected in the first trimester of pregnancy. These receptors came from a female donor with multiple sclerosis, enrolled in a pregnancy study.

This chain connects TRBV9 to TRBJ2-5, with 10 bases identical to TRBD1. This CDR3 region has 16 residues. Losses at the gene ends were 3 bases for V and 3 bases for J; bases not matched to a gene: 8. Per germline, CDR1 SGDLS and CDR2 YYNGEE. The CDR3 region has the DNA TGTGCCAGCAGCGCACGGACCGGGACAGGGGAAGAGACCCAGTACTTC. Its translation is CASSARTGTGEETQYF.

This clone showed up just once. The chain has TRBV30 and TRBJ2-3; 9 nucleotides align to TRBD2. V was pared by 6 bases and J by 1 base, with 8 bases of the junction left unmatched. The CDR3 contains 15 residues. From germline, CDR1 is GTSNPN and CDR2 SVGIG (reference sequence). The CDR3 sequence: CACPPTSGRTDTQYF. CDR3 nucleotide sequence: TGTGCCTGCCCACCGACTAGCGGCCGCACAGATACGCAGTATTTT. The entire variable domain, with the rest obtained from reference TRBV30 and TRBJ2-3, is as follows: SQTIHQWPATLVQPVGSPLSLECTVEGTSNPNLYWYRQAAGRGLQLLFYSVGIGQISSEVPQNLSASRPQDRQFILSSKKLLLSDSGFYLCACPPTSGRTDTQYFGPGTRLTVL.

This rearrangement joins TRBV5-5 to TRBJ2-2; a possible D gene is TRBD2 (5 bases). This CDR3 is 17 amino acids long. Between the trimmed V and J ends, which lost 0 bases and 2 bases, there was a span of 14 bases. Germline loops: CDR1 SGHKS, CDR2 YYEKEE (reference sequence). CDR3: CASSLEERTVNTGELFF. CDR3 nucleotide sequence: TGTGCCAGCAGCTTGGAGGAGCGGACTGTCAACACCGGGGAGCTGTTTTTT.

This chain's CDR3 is CSVQGDNSGANVLTF. The CDR3 DNA sequence: TGCAGCGTTCAGGGTGACAACTCTGGGGCCAACGTCCTGACTTTC. The gene calls are TRBV29-1 and TRBJ2-6, with D perhaps matching TRBD1 (5 bases). This CDR3 has 15 amino acids. Between the trimmed V and J ends, which lost 5 bases and 0 bases, there was a span of 11 bases. CDR1 is SQVTM and CDR2 is ANQGSEA in the germline V gene.

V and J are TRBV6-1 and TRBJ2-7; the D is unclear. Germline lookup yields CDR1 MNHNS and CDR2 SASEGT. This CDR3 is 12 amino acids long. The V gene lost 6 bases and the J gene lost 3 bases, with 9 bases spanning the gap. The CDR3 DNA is TGTGCCAGCAGGAGTCCCCTCTACGAGCAGTACTTC. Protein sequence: CASRSPLYEQYF.

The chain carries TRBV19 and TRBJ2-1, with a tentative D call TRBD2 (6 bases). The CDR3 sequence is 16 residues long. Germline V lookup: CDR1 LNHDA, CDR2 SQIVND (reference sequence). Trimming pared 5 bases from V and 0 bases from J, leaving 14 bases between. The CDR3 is CASSFRLASSYNEQFF. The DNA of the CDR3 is TGTGCCAGTAGTTTCCGGCTAGCGAGCTCCTACAATGAGCAGTTCTTC.

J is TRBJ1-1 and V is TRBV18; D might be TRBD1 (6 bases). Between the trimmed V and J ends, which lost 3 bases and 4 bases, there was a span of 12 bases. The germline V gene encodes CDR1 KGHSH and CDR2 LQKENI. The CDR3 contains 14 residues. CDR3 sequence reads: CASSPGAVGTEAFF. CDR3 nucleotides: TGTGCCAGCTCACCGGGGGCTGTGGGCACTGAAGCTTTCTTT.

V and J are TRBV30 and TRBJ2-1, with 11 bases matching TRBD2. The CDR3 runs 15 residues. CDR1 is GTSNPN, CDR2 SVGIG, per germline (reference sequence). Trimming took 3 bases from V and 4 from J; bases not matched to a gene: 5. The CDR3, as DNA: TGTGCCTGGAGCCTCGGACTAGCGGGTTACAATGAGCAGTTCTTC. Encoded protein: CAWSLGLAGYNEQFF.

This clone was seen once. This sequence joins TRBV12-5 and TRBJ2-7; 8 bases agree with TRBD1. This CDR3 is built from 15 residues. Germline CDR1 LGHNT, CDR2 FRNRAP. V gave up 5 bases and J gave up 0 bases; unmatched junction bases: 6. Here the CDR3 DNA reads TGTGCTAGTGGTCCCGGGACAGGCGTCTCCTACGAGCAGTACTTC. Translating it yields CASGPGTGVSYEQYF.

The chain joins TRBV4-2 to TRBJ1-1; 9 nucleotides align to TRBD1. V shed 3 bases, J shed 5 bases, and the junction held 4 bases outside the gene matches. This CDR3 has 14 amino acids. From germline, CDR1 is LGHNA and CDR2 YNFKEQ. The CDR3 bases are TGTGCCAGCAGCCATATCGGACAGGGGACTGAAGCTTTCTTT. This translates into CASSHIGQGTEAFF.

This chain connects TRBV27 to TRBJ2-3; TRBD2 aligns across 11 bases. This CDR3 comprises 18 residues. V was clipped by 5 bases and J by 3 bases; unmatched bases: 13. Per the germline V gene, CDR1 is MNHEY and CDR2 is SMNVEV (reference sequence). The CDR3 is CASSPTRLAGRPTDTQYF. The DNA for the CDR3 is TGTGCCAGCAGTCCTACCCGACTAGCGGGGAGGCCGACAGATACGCAGTATTTT.

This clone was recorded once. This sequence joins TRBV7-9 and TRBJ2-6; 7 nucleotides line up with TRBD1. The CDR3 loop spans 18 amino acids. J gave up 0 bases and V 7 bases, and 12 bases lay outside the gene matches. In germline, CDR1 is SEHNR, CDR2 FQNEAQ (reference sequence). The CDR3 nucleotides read TGTGCCAGCAACCATCAACAGGGGTTAAACTCTGGGGCCAACGTCCTGACTTTC. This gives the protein CASNHQQGLNSGANVLTF.

The CDR3 sequence: CASSEVQLAGLSEQFF. The CDR3 DNA reads TGTGCCAGCAGTGAAGTGCAACTAGCGGGCCTTTCGGAGCAGTTCTTC. The rearrangement joins TRBV2 to TRBJ2-1, with 9 nucleotides matching TRBD2. The junction had 11 bases not matched to a gene; V was cut back by 1 base and J by 10 bases. CDR1 is SNHLY, CDR2 FYNNEI, per germline. This CDR3 contains 16 residues.

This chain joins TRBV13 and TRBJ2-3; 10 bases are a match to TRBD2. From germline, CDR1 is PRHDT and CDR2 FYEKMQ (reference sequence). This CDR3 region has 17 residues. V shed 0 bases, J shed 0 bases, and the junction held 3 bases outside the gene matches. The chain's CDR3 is CASSLGGLANSTDTQYF. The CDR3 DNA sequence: TGTGCCAGCAGCTTAGGGGGACTAGCGAATAGCACAGATACGCAGTATTTT.

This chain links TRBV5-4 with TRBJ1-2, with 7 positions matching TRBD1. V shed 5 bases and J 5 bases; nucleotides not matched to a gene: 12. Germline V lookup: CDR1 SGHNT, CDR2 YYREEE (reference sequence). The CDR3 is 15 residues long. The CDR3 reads CASSPAGRGVYGYTF. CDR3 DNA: TGTGCCAGCAGTCCCGCCGGCAGGGGGGTTTATGGCTACACCTTC.

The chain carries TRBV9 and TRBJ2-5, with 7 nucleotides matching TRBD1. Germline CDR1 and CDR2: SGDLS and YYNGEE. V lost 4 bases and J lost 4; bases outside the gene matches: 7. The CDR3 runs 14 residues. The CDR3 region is CASSPDTGAETQYF. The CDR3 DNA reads TGTGCCAGCAGCCCTGATACAGGGGCAGAGACCCAGTACTTC.

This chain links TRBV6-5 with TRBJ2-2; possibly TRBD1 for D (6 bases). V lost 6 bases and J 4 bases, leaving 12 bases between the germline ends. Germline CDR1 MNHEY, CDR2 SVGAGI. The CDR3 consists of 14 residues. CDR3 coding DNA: TGTGCCAGCAGACAAACAGGGTTCACCGGGGAGCTGTTTTTT. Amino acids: CASRQTGFTGELFF.

The CDR3, as DNA: TGTGCCAGCTCACCAGAAGTAGCGACTCCTAACGAGCAGTACTTC. This gives the protein CASSPEVATPNEQYF. The V gene is TRBV18, the J gene TRBJ2-7; a weak D match, TRBD2 (5 bases). V lost 2 bases and J lost 5, with 16 bases in between. The V gene's germline CDR1 is KGHSH and CDR2 LQKENI. CDR3 length: 15 amino acids.

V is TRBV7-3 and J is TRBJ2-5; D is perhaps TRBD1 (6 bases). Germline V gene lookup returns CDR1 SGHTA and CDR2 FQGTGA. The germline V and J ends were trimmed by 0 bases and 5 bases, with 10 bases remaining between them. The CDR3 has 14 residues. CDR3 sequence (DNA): TGTGCCAGCAGCTTAACAGGGGGTAGTGAGACCCAGTACTTC. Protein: CASSLTGGSETQYF. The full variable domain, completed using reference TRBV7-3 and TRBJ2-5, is GAGVSQTPSNKVTEKGKYVELRCDPISGHTALYWYRQSLGQGPEFLIYFQGTGAADDSGLPNDRFFAVRPEGSVSTLKIQRTERGDSAVYLCASSLTGGSETQYFGPGTRLLVL.

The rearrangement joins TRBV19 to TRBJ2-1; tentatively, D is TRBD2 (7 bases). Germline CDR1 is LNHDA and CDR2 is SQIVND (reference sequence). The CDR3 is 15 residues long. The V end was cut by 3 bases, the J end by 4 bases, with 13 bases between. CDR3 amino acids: CASSIFRGAYNEQFF. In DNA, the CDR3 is TGTGCCAGTAGTATTTTCCGGGGGGCATACAATGAGCAGTTCTTC. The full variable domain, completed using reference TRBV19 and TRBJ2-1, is DGGITQSPKYLFRKEGQNVTLSCEQNLNHDAMYWYRQDPGQGLRLIYYSQIVNDFQKGDIAEGYSVSREKKESFPLTVTSAQKNPTAFYLCASSIFRGAYNEQFFGPGTRLTVL.

For the CDR3, the DNA is TGTGCCAGCGGAACAGGGGGCACAGATACGCAGTATTTT. This codes for CASGTGGTDTQYF. The V gene is TRBV6-4, the J gene TRBJ2-3; 7 bases map to TRBD1. CDR1 MRHNA and CDR2 SNTAGT come from the germline V gene. The V segment lost 8 bases and the J segment 1 base; nucleotides outside the gene matches: 3. This CDR3 contains 13 residues.

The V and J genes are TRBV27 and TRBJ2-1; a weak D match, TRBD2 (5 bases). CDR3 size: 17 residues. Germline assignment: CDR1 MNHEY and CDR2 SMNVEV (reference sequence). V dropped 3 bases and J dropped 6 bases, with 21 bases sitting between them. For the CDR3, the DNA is TGTGCCAGCAGTTTGGAGATCCGGGAAGGTTTTGGCAATGAGCAGTTCTTC. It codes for CASSLEIREGFGNEQFF.

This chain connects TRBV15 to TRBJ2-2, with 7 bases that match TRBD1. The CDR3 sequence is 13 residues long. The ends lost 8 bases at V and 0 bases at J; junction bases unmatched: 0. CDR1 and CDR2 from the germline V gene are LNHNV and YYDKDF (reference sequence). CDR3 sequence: CATGQANTGELFF. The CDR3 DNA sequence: TGTGCCACCGGACAGGCGAACACCGGGGAGCTGTTTTTT.

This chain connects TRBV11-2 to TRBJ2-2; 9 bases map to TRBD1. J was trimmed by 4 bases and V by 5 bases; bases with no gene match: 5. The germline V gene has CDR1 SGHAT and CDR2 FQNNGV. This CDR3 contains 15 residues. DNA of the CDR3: TGTGCCAGCAGCCCAGGACAGGGGTCCACCGGGGAGCTGTTTTTT. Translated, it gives CASSPGQGSTGELFF.

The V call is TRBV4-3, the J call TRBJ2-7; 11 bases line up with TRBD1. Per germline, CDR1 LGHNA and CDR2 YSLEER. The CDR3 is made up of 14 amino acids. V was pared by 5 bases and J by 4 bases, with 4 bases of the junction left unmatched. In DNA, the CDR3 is TGCGCCAGCAGCTCTGGGACAGGGGGATACGAGCAGTACTTC. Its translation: CASSSGTGGYEQYF.

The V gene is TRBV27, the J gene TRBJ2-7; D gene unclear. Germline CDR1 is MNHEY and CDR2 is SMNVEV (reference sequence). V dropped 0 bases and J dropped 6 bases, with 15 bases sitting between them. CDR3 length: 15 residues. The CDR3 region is CASSLSRRGLGEQYF. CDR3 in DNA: TGTGCCAGCAGTTTATCTCGACGAGGATTGGGCGAGCAGTACTTC.

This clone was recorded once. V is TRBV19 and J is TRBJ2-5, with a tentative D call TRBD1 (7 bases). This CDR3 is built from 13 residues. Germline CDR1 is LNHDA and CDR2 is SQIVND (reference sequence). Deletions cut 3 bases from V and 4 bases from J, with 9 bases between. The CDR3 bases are TGTGCCAGTAGTATGGAGGGGGCAGAGACCCAGTACTTC. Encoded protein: CASSMEGAETQYF.

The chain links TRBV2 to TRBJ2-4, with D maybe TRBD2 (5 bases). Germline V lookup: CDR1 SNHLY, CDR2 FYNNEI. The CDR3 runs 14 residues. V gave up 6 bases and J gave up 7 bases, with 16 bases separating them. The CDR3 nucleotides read TGTGCCAGCAGCAGGATCGAGGGTACGAACATTCAGTACTTC. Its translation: CASSRIEGTNIQYF.